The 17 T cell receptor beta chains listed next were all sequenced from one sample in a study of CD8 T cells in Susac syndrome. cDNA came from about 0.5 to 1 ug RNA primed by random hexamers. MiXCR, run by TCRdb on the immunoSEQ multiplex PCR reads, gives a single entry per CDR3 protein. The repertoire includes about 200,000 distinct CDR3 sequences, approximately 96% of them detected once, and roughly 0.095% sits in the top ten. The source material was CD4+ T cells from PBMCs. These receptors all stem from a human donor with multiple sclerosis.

CDR3 protein: CAWSRGITVEAFF. DNA of the CDR3: TGTGCCTGGAGTAGAGGGATCACTGTTGAAGCTTTCTTT. The chain recombines TRBV30 with TRBJ1-1; D is undetermined. CDR1 is GTSNPN and CDR2 is SVGIG in the germline V gene (reference sequence). The V and J ends lost 2 bases and 7 bases respectively, with 14 bases between them. This CDR3 comprises 13 residues.

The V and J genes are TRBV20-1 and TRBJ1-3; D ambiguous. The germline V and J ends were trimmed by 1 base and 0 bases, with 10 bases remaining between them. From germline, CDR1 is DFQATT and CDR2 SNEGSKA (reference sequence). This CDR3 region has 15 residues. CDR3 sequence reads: CSARGVRGSGNTIYF. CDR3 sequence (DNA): TGCAGTGCTAGAGGAGTCCGGGGCTCTGGAAACACCATATATTTT.

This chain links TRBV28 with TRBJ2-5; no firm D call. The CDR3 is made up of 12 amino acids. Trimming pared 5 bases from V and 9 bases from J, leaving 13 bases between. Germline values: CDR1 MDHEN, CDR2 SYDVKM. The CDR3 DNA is TGTGCCAGCAGTAACCCTAGAAGGGCCCAGTACTTC. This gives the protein CASSNPRRAQYF.

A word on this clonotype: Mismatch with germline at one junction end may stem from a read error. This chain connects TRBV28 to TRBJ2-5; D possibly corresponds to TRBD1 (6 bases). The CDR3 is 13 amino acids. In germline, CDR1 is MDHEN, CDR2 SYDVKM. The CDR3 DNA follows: TGTGTCAGCAGTTTACCGGACAGCCACTTCCAGTACTTC. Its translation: CVSSLPDSHFQYF.

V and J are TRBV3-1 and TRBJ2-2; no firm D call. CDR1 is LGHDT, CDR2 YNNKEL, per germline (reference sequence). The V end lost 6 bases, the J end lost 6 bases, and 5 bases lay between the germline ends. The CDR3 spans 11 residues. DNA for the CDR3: TGTGCCAGCAGGTCAGCCGGGGAGCTGTTTTTT. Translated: CASRSAGELFF.

CDR3 loop: CASSSGAFSYEQYF. In nucleotides, the CDR3 is TGTGCCAGCAGCTCCGGGGCATTCTCCTACGAGCAGTACTTC. The chain couples TRBV13 to TRBJ2-7, with D possibly being TRBD1 or TRBD2 (5 bases each). Germline V gene lookup returns CDR1 PRHDT and CDR2 FYEKMQ (reference sequence). The length of the CDR3 is 14 residues. Trimming removed 4 bases at V and 0 bases at J, with 10 bases between.

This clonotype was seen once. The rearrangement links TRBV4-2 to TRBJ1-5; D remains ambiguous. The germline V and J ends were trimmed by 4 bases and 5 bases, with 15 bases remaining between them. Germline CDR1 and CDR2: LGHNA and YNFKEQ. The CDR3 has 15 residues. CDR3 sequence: CASSPRADYHQPQHF. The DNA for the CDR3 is TGTGCCAGCAGCCCCCGTGCGGACTATCATCAGCCCCAGCATTTT.

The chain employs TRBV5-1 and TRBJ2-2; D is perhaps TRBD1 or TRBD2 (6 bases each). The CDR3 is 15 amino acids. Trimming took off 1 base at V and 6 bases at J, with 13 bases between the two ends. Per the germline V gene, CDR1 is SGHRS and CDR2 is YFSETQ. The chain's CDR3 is CASSLRPGEAGELFF. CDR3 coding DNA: TGCGCCAGCAGCTTGAGGCCAGGGGAGGCCGGGGAGCTGTTTTTT.

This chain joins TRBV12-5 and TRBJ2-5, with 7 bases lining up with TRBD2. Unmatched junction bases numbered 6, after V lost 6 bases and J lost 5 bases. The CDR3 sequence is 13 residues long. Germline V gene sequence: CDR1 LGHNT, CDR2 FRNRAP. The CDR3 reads CASGMGGSETQYF. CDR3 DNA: TGTGCTAGTGGCATGGGGGGGAGTGAGACCCAGTACTTC. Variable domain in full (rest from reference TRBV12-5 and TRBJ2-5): DARVTQTPRHKVTEMGQEVTMRCQPILGHNTVFWYRQTMMQGLELLAYFRNRAPLDDSGMPKDRFSAEMPDATLATLKIQPSEPRDSAVYFCASGMGGSETQYFGPGTRLLVL.

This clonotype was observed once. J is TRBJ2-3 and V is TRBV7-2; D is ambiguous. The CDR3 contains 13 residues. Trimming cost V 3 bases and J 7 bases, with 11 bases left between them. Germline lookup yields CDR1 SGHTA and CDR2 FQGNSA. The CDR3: CASSLSVPHTQYF. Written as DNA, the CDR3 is TGTGCCAGCAGCTTGTCCGTACCTCATACGCAGTATTTT.

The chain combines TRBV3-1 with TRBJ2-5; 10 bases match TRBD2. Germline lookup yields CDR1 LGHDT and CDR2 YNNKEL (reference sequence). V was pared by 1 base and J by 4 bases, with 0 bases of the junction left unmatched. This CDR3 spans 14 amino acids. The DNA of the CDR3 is TGTGCCAGCAGCCAAGGGACTAGCGGAGAGACCCAGTACTTC. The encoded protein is CASSQGTSGETQYF.

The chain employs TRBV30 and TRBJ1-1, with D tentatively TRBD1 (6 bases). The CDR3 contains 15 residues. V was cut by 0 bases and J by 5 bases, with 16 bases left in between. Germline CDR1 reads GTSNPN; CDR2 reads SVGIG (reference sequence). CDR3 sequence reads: CAWSVGAPVGTEAFF. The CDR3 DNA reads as TGTGCCTGGAGTGTGGGGGCTCCGGTAGGAACTGAAGCTTTCTTT.

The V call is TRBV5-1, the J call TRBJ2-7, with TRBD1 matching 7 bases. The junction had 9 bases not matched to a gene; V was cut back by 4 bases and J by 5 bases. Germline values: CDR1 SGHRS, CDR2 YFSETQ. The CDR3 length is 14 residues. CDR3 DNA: TGCGCCAGCAGCCTCGAACAGACAGGGAACGAGCAGTACTTC. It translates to CASSLEQTGNEQYF.

The DNA for the CDR3 is TGCAGTGCTGAGGACCCCCGGCTGCGAAACACTGAAGCTTTCTTT. This translates into CSAEDPRLRNTEAFF. The chain recombines TRBV20-1 with TRBJ1-1; D ambiguous. The germline gives CDR1 DFQATT, CDR2 SNEGSKA (reference sequence). This CDR3 region has 15 residues. Trimming shortened V by 5 bases and J by 2 bases, and 18 bases separated the two germline ends.

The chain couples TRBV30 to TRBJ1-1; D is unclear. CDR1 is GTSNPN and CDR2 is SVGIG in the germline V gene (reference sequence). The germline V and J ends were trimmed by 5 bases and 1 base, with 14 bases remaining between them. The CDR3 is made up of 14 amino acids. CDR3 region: CAWAYGVGNTEAFF. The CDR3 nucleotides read TGTGCCTGGGCTTATGGGGTCGGGAACACTGAAGCTTTCTTT.

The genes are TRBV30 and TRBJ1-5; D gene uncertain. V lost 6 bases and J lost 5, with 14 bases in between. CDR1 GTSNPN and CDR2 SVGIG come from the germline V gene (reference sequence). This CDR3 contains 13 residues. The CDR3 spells CACSRAIDQPQHF. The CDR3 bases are TGTGCCTGTAGTAGGGCCATAGATCAGCCCCAGCATTTT.

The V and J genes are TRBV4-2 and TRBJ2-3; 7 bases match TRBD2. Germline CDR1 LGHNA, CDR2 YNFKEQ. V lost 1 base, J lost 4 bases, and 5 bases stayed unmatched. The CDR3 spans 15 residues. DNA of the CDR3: TGTGCCAGCAGCCAAGGGGGAGGGGAAGCAGATACGCAGTATTTT. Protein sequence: CASSQGGGEADTQYF.